This T cell receptor (beta chain) was sequenced for a study of chemoradiotherapy in HPV16-positive cancers. Study-level background: Functional T-cell assays on a couple of HPV16-positive patients' cells defined candidate HPV-specific clones and common TCR motifs.

This CDR3 is built from 12 residues. Trimming removed 5 bases at V and 7 bases at J, with 8 bases between. The germline gives CDR1 SEHNR, CDR2 FQNEAQ (reference sequence). The assay was immunoSEQ multiplex PCR, and TCRdb's table has in-frame clones only and misses some. Among around 8,000 clones listed, around 81% were seen once. As for this clone: The antigen remains undetermined.

Study results and limitations: During treatment, candidate HPV-specific clones and E7-related motifs expanded in tumor.

The J gene is TRBJ2-2, the V gene TRBV7-9; unclear D gene. The source is a human donor with HPV-associated anogenital cancer. This sample was obtained from a patient who underwent chemoradiotherapy. The CDR3 sequence is CASSPGIGELFF. The DNA for the CDR3 is TGTGCCAGCAGCCCAGGCATCGGGGAGCTGTTTTTT.